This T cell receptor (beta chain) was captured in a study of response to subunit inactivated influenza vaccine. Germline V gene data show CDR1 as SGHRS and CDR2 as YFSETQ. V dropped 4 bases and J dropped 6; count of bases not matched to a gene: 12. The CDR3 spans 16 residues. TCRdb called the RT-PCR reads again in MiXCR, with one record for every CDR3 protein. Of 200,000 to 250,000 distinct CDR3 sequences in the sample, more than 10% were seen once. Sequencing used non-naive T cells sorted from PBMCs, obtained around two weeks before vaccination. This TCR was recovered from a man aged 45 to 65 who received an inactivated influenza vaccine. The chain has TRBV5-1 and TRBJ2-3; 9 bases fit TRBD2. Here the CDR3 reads CASSVGSGRNADTQYF. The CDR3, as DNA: TGCGCCAGCAGCGTCGGTAGCGGGAGAAACGCGGATACGCAGTATTTT.